Shown below are 18 T cell receptor beta chains from a single sample sequenced in a study of beta chain features in type 1 diabetes. cDNA synthesis used the whole RNA isolate, giving expressed TCRB sequences. Assay used: immunoSEQ multiplex PCR; TCRdb lists only in-frame clones, some missing. The profile shows under 450,000 clones, approximately 15% of them singletons. Sequencing was performed on naive CD4+ T cells from blood. These TCRs come from a man aged 25-40 years in good health.

This clone was counted only a few times. The rearrangement joins TRBV11-3 to TRBJ2-1; 10 nucleotides align to TRBD2. Germline V gene data show CDR1 as SGHNT and CDR2 as YENEEA. The junction had 11 bases not matched to a gene; V was cut back by 5 bases and J by 7 bases. This CDR3 comprises 16 residues. CDR3 DNA: TGTGCCAGCAGCCCCCCAGCGGGAGGGCTGGGGAATGAGCAGTTCTTC. It yields the protein CASSPPAGGLGNEQFF.

In this sample, this clone turned up a few times. This chain joins TRBV7-8 and TRBJ2-5; a weak D match, TRBD1 (5 bases). V was clipped by 3 bases and J by 5 bases, with 10 bases between them. The CDR3 spans 13 residues. Germline values: CDR1 SGHVS, CDR2 FQNEAQ. The CDR3 bases are TGTGCCAGCAGCTTGGGGCTCCTCGAGACCCAGTACTTC. Translating it yields CASSLGLLETQYF.

In its sample, this clone was seen a few times. The J gene is TRBJ2-6, the V gene TRBV15; no reliable D call. Trimming removed 4 bases at V and 2 bases at J, with 9 bases between. Germline CDR1 and CDR2: LNHNV and YYDKDF (reference sequence). The CDR3 has 15 residues. CDR3 bases: TGTGCCACCAGCAATATGCAGACTGGGGCCAACGTCCTGACTTTC. It codes for CATSNMQTGANVLTF.

This clone was counted between two and nine times. The identical CDR3 is also encoded by other nucleotide sequences in the sample. The chain joins TRBV4-3 to TRBJ2-3; no reliable D call. The germline gives CDR1 LGHNA, CDR2 YSLEER. V lost 1 base to trimming and J lost 1 base, with 6 bases between them. CDR3 length: 14 amino acids. CDR3 DNA sequence: TGCGCCAGCAGCCAAGTTGGGGGCACAGATACGCAGTATTTT. Protein: CASSQVGGTDTQYF.

The table lists this clone with a few counts. As DNA, the CDR3 is TGTGCCAGCAGCGTAACGCCCGGCGGGGGGGCCGTAGATACGCAGTATTTT. It translates to CASSVTPGGGAVDTQYF. The chain uses TRBV9 and TRBJ2-3; 9 positions match TRBD2. CDR3 length equals 17 residues. The V segment lost 1 base and the J segment 5 bases; nucleotides outside the gene matches: 11. The germline CDR1 and CDR2 sequences are SGDLS and YYNGEE.

The rearrangement joins TRBV7-6 to TRBJ2-3, with D perhaps given as TRBD1 or TRBD2 (6 bases each). The V gene's germline CDR1 is SGHVS and CDR2 FNYEAQ. This CDR3 is built from 17 residues. V was trimmed by 6 bases and J by 5 bases, leaving 24 bases between them. The CDR3 coding sequence is TGTGCCAGCAGTCCTAGGGGGAAGGAACCGCGGGGAGATACGCAGTATTTT. Amino acids: CASSPRGKEPRGDTQYF. The full variable domain, rest sourced from reference TRBV7-6 and TRBJ2-3, is GAGVSQSPRYKVTKRGQDVALRCDPISGHVSLYWYRQALGQGPEFLTYFNYEAQQDKSGLPNDRFSAERPEGSISTLTIQRTEQRDSAMYRCASSPRGKEPRGDTQYFGPGTRLTVL.

This clone turned up a few times. The chain combines TRBV14 with TRBJ1-6; D is ambiguous. The V and J ends lost 5 bases and 12 bases respectively, with 17 bases between them. Germline loops: CDR1 SGHDN, CDR2 FVKESK. CDR3 length: 14 residues. Here the CDR3 DNA reads TGTGCCAGCAGCGCCATCGCCACAAATAGACCCCTCCACTTT. Its protein product is CASSAIATNRPLHF.

The rearrangement links TRBV27 to TRBJ2-7; maybe TRBD2 (5 bases). With 2 bases removed from V and 4 bases from J, the gap between germline ends came to 9 bases. CDR1 is MNHEY and CDR2 is SMNVEV in the germline V gene (reference sequence). The CDR3 contains 13 residues. CDR3 coding DNA: TGTGCCAGCAGTTTAACGCGGGCGTACGAGCAGTACTTC. The encoded protein is CASSLTRAYEQYF.

The V call is TRBV12-5, the J call TRBJ2-3, with TRBD1 identical over 7 bases. The CDR3 is 16 residues long. Germline V CDR1 and CDR2: LGHNT, FRNRAP. The V and J ends lost 5 bases and 0 bases, in that order; junction bases with no gene match: 8. The CDR3 region has the DNA TGTGCTAGTGGTCCCAGGGGGAAGGGGAGCACAGATACGCAGTATTTT. This translates into CASGPRGKGSTDTQYF.

V is TRBV11-3 and J is TRBJ1-4; D is possibly TRBD1 (6 bases). The CDR3 covers 16 residues. Trimming cost V 5 bases and J 2 bases, with 15 bases left between them. CDR1 SGHNT and CDR2 YENEEA come from the germline V gene. CDR3 protein: CASSNPGTPTNEKLFF. CDR3 sequence (DNA): TGTGCCAGCAGCAACCCCGGGACACCGACTAATGAAAAACTGTTTTTT.

The gene calls are TRBV4-1 and TRBJ2-3; D might be TRBD2 (6 bases). The CDR3 length is 16 residues. Germline lookup yields CDR1 MGHRA and CDR2 YSYEKL. Trimming removed 3 bases from V and 0 bases from J, with 13 bases in between. The CDR3 sequence: CASSQLLAGSTDTQYF. The DNA of the CDR3 is TGCGCCAGCAGCCAGCTACTAGCAGGTAGCACAGATACGCAGTATTTT.

The rearrangement uses TRBV27 and TRBJ2-4; TRBD1 matches at 9 bases. CDR1 and CDR2 (germline): MNHEY, SMNVEV (reference sequence). V gave up 6 bases and J gave up 1 base; unmatched junction bases: 4. This CDR3 region has 15 residues. The CDR3 DNA is TGTGCCAGCAGACGGACAGGGGAGGCCAAAAACATTCAGTACTTC. This codes for CASRRTGEAKNIQYF.

This clone has more than one count but fewer than ten. The V call is TRBV7-6, the J call TRBJ2-6, with D unclear. The V and J ends lost 3 bases and 0 bases respectively, with 12 bases between them. Germline-derived CDR1 and CDR2 are SGHVS and FNYEAQ. The CDR3 consists of 17 residues. This chain's CDR3 is CASSLGLAISGANVLTF. The CDR3 nucleotides are TGTGCCAGCAGCTTGGGATTAGCCATCTCTGGGGCCAACGTCCTGACTTTC.

This rearrangement joins TRBV6-5 to TRBJ2-7, with 10 bases lining up with TRBD1. Germline CDR1 is MNHEY and CDR2 is SVGAGI. This CDR3 is built from 13 residues. V was pared by 6 bases and J by 6 bases, with 5 bases of the junction left unmatched. The CDR3 here is CASSPRTGGEQYV. In DNA, the CDR3 is TGTGCCAGCAGCCCTCGGACAGGGGGCGAGCAGTACGTC.

The chain recombines TRBV7-2 with TRBJ2-5, with D hard to call. The tail of the sequence fits TRBJ2-7 better, so the J call may be wrong. CDR3 size: 16 residues. CDR1 and CDR2 (germline): SGHTA, FQGNSA. The CDR3 DNA sequence: TGTGCCAGCAGCTTATTAGGTGGTATCTTGTCACCCGAGCAGTACTTC. Protein: CASSLLGGILSPEQYF.

This clone was found a few times. The chain carries TRBV4-3 and TRBJ1-1, with unresolved D. This CDR3 spans 16 amino acids. V lost 0 bases to trimming and J lost 1 base, with 12 bases between them. The germline V gene has CDR1 LGHNA and CDR2 YSLEER. CDR3 sequence (DNA): TGCGCCAGCAGCCAAGAAGCGGCGGTCGGGAACACTGAAGCTTTCTTT. Translating it yields CASSQEAAVGNTEAFF.

This clone has only a few counts. The chain has TRBV4-2 and TRBJ2-3; tentative D call: TRBD2 (6 bases). V lost 1 base and J lost 0, with 17 bases in between. The germline gives CDR1 LGHNA, CDR2 YNFKEQ. The length of the CDR3 is 18 residues. In DNA form, the CDR3 reads TGTGCCAGCAGCCAAGCGCACTTGGCGGGACCTAGCACAGATACGCAGTATTTT. This sequence encodes CASSQAHLAGPSTDTQYF.

The chain uses TRBV27 and TRBJ2-7; 7 bases are a match to TRBD2. The CDR3 consists of 16 residues. Germline CDR1 reads MNHEY; CDR2 reads SMNVEV (reference sequence). V gave up 1 base and J gave up 6 bases; unmatched junction bases: 12. The CDR3, as DNA: TGTGCCAGCAGTTTATATCCGCGGGAGTCGCAAAGCGAGCAGTACGTC. Its protein is CASSLYPRESQSEQYV.